The 16 T cell receptor beta chains below all came from one sample that was sequenced in a study of molecular identifiers for immune sequencing clone quantification. Using its own MiXCR run on the PCR reads, TCRdb lists one record per CDR3 protein. The table has over 85,000 distinct CDR3 sequences, under 40% seen once; the top ten hold 9% to 10%. The sample comprised naive CD8+ T cells from blood, with Jurkat cell RNA spiked in. Described subset: FACS-sorted CD8+CD4-CCR7+CD45RA+ naive T cells. Every receptor here comes from a human donor in good health. Some libraries in this study had Jurkat cell RNA spiked in.

This clonotype was detected many times. The chain links TRBV15 to TRBJ2-3, with TRBD1 matching over 7 bases. CDR1 is LNHNV and CDR2 is YYDKDF in the germline V gene (reference sequence). This CDR3 spans 13 amino acids. The V segment lost 6 bases and the J segment 1 base; nucleotides outside the gene matches: 1. As DNA, the CDR3 is TGTGCCACCAGGCAGGGGGGCACAGATACGCAGTATTTT. It encodes CATRQGGTDTQYF.

This clonotype was observed at least ten times. This chain uses TRBV9 with TRBJ1-4, with TRBD1 as a possible D gene (6 bases). This CDR3 is 15 amino acids long. In germline, CDR1 is SGDLS, CDR2 YYNGEE. Between the trimmed V and J ends, which lost 0 bases and 7 bases, there was a span of 13 bases. DNA for the CDR3: TGTGCCAGCAGCGTAGCTGGGACATCGGGTGAAAAACTGTTTTTT. This encodes CASSVAGTSGEKLFF. Complete variable domain (other parts from reference TRBV9 and TRBJ1-4): DSGVTQTPKHLITATGQRVTLRCSPRSGDLSVYWYQQSLDQGLQFLIQYYNGEERAKGNILERFSAQQFPDLHSELNLSSLELGDSALYFCASSVAGTSGEKLFFGSGTQLSVL.

The chain couples TRBV28 to TRBJ2-2, with D perhaps matching TRBD2 (6 bases). This CDR3 is 17 amino acids long. CDR1 MDHEN and CDR2 SYDVKM come from the germline V gene. V was shortened by 3 bases and J by 1 base, with 15 bases between the two germline ends. The CDR3 sequence is CASSFPGRARNTGELFF. The CDR3 DNA is TGTGCCAGCAGTTTTCCCGGGAGAGCAAGGAACACCGGGGAGCTGTTTTTT. Using reference TRBV28 and TRBJ2-2 for the parts outside the CDR3, the full variable domain is DVKVTQSSRYLVKRTGEKVFLECVQDMDHENMFWYRQDPGLGLRLIYFSYDVKMKEKGDIPEGYSVSREKKERFSLILESASTNQTSMYLCASSFPGRARNTGELFFGEGSRLTVL.

The rearrangement links TRBV6-2 or TRBV6-3 to TRBJ2-3; D unresolved. Per germline, CDR1 MNHEY and CDR2 SVGEGT. The V gene lost 6 bases and the J gene lost 8 bases, with 9 bases spanning the gap. This CDR3 is 11 amino acids long. CDR3 nucleotides: TGTGCCAGCAGGTTATTTGCTACGCAGTATTTT. It codes for CASRLFATQYF.

The chain links TRBV5-1 to TRBJ1-2, with D maybe TRBD1 (5 bases). The CDR3 is 13 residues long. Germline V CDR1 and CDR2: SGHRS, YFSETQ. Trimming cost V 3 bases and J 2 bases, with 8 bases left between them. The CDR3: CASSYDRNYGYTF. The CDR3 DNA follows: TGCGCCAGCAGCTACGACAGAAACTATGGCTACACCTTC.

A single count supports this clonotype. The conserved final phenylalanine or tryptophan is absent from the CDR3, which likely points to a read error. V usage is TRBV6-1 and J usage is TRBJ2-2; D ambiguous. V was clipped by 0 bases and J by 7 bases, with 6 bases between them. The CDR3 has 13 residues. CDR1 is MNHNS, CDR2 SASEGT, per germline. DNA of the CDR3: TGTGCCAGCAGTGAAGCGAGGAACGGGGAGCTGTTTATT. This translates into CASSEARNGELFI.

The chain joins TRBV6-5 to TRBJ1-6, with D possibly TRBD1 on 6 matching bases. The CDR3 has 13 amino acids. Germline loops: CDR1 MNHEY, CDR2 SVGAGI. V was trimmed by 0 bases and J by 11 bases, leaving 8 bases between them. The CDR3 sequence is CASSYSQGPPLHF. The CDR3 coding sequence is TGTGCCAGCAGTTACTCACAGGGTCCACCCCTCCACTTT.

The J gene is TRBJ1-1, the V gene TRBV5-5; 9 nucleotides agree with TRBD1. The V gene end was trimmed by 0 bases and the J gene end by 1 base; junction bases not matched to a gene: 7. Germline V gives CDR1 SGHKS, CDR2 YYEKEE (reference sequence). The CDR3 spans 17 residues. CDR3 amino acids: CASSLGGYRGQNTEAFF. CDR3 coding DNA: TGTGCCAGCAGCTTGGGGGGTTACAGGGGGCAGAACACTGAAGCTTTCTTT.

This sequence joins TRBV9 and TRBJ2-1; D gene uncertain. Germline lookup yields CDR1 SGDLS and CDR2 YYNGEE. The CDR3 contains 12 residues. The V and J ends lost 4 bases and 8 bases respectively, with 10 bases between them. The CDR3 sequence: CASSPSEYEQFF. The CDR3 DNA sequence: TGTGCCAGCAGCCCGTCCGAGTATGAGCAGTTCTTC.

There are a few counts of this clonotype. The chain has TRBV6-2 or TRBV6-3 and TRBJ2-7; 10 nucleotides agree with TRBD2. CDR1 and CDR2 from the germline V gene are MNHEY and SVGEGT. V dropped 6 bases and J dropped 7; count of bases not matched to a gene: 6. This CDR3 is 13 amino acids long. The chain's CDR3 is CASRLGTSVEQYF. In nucleotides, the CDR3 is TGTGCCAGCAGACTCGGGACTAGCGTAGAGCAGTACTTC.

Regarding this clonotype: Likely a read error: the CDR3 ends without its conserved phenylalanine or tryptophan. This chain connects TRBV5-4 to TRBJ2-3; unclear D gene. V was trimmed by 0 bases and J by 0 bases, leaving 8 bases between them. The germline gives CDR1 SGHNT, CDR2 YYREEE (reference sequence). The CDR3 runs to 15 residues. The CDR3 region has the DNA TGTGCCAGCAGCTTGGGGGTCTCGAGCACAGATACGCAGTATTCT. It encodes CASSLGVSSTDTQYS.

This chain links TRBV9 with TRBJ2-1; perhaps TRBD2 as D (5 bases). Germline-derived CDR1 and CDR2 are SGDLS and YYNGEE. This CDR3 has 12 residues. V gave up 6 bases and J gave up 8 bases, with 12 bases separating them. CDR3 residues: CASTGSSDEQFF. The CDR3 nucleotides read TGTGCCAGCACGGGGAGTAGCGATGAGCAGTTCTTC.

This clonotype was counted only a few times. This chain connects TRBV4-3 to TRBJ2-5; TRBD1 aligns across 8 bases. CDR3 size: 15 residues. Germline CDR1 reads LGHNA; CDR2 reads YSLEER. Germline trimming cut 1 base from V and 7 bases from J; bases unmatched to any gene: 8. Written as DNA, the CDR3 is TGCGCCAGCAGCCAAGTGGACAGGGTTGATGGGACCCAGTACTTC. Translation: CASSQVDRVDGTQYF.

The chain has TRBV7-9 and TRBJ1-5; a weak D match, TRBD1 (6 bases). The CDR3 is made up of 16 amino acids. Germline V gives CDR1 SEHNR, CDR2 FQNEAQ (reference sequence). The V end lost 1 base, the J end lost 0 bases, and 10 bases lay between the germline ends. DNA of the CDR3: TGTGCCAGCAGCTTAGTTACAGGGTATAGCAATCAGCCCCAGCATTTT. This sequence encodes CASSLVTGYSNQPQHF.

This clonotype was seen a handful of times. This chain uses TRBV4-3 with TRBJ2-7; weak D call: TRBD2 (6 bases). CDR3 length: 15 residues. CDR1 and CDR2 (germline): LGHNA, YSLEER. The V end was cut by 3 bases, the J end by 2 bases, with 14 bases between. CDR3 residues: CASSQEREWAYEQYF. CDR3 nucleotides: TGCGCCAGCAGCCAGGAACGGGAGTGGGCCTACGAGCAGTACTTC.

About this clonotype: As the CDR3 is not closed by the conserved phenylalanine or tryptophan, this likely results from a read error. The chain recombines TRBV6-2 or TRBV6-3 with TRBJ1-5; 8 nucleotides line up with TRBD1. The V gene's germline CDR1 is MNHEY and CDR2 SVGEGT. V gave up 11 bases and J gave up 6 bases; unmatched junction bases: 9. The CDR3 is made up of 13 amino acids. The CDR3 DNA sequence: TGTGCCGGCCAGGACAGGGTGACTCAGCCCCAGCATTAT. This codes for CAGQDRVTQPQHY.